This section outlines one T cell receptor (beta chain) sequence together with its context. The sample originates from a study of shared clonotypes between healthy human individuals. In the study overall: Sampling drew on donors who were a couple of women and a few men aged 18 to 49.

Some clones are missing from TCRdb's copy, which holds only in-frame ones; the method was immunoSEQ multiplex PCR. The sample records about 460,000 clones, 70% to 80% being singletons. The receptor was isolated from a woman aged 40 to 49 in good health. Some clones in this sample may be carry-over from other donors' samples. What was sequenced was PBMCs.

CDR3 amino acids: CASSVPLGDNEQFF. The CDR3 coding sequence is TGTGCCAGCAGCGTCCCCTTGGGGGATAATGAGCAGTTCTTC. V gene TRBV5-8 combines with J gene TRBJ2-1, with D possibly being TRBD1 or TRBD2 (5 bases each). V was trimmed by 4 bases and J by 7 bases, leaving 15 bases between them. The germline CDR1 and CDR2 sequences are SGHTS and YDEGEE. The CDR3 is 14 residues long.